This T cell receptor beta chain came from a study of TIL therapy for anti-PD-1-resistant metastatic lung cancer. The time point was: pre-treatment sample, taken before nivolumab and TIL therapy. Tumor tissue came from excised metastases, mostly pleural nodules or supraclavicular lymph nodes. Patients then received nivolumab; progressors got lymphodepletion, TIL and IL-2. Stage 4 NSCLC adults joined between late 2017 and January 2020. CDR1 is MDHEN, CDR2 SYDVKM, per germline. With 8 bases removed from V and 0 bases from J, the gap between germline ends came to 23 bases. The CDR3 contains 18 residues. This was the immunoSEQ v3 assay. Profiled with immunoSEQ multiplex PCR; TCRdb holds only in-frame clones, not every one. The sample carries approximately 92,000 clones, about three fifths recorded once. Notes on the study in general: Many TIL product clones were absent from baseline tumor, suggesting clonal contraction. Compared with baseline intratumoral T cells, expanded TIL cultures were more clonal and less diverse (approximately 6% vs 31%).

A word on this clone: Its target is not known.

The chain links TRBV28 to TRBJ1-5; possible D gene TRBD1, 5 bases. The receptor was isolated from a person aged 25 to 80 with non-small cell lung cancer. This material consisted of tumor tissue, taken at baseline. CDR3 loop: CASALGTGRPYSNQPQHF. The CDR3 DNA follows: TGTGCCAGCGCCTTGGGTACGGGGCGTCCTTATAGCAATCAGCCCCAGCATTTT.